A selection of T cell receptor beta chains follows, all from one sample in a study of Graves' ophthalmopathy and Graves' hyperthyroidism. TCRdb ran MiXCR on the multiplex PCR reads and lists one entry per CDR3 protein. This table has over a million distinct CDR3 sequences, roughly two fifths appearing once. Sequenced input: peripheral blood or thyroid tissue (not recorded which). These receptors all come from an adult man with Graves' hyperthyroidism. The CDR3 runs from the conserved cysteine through the conserved F or W. A D gene is named only where the DNA matches it firmly. Some rows have no size entry. The others give once, few or many, or a class for an expanded clone.

TRBD2	TRBJ2-7	TRBV7-6	.	TGTGCCAGCAGCTTAGGCTCCTTGGGGGAGGGCCGCGAGCAGTACTTC	CASSLGSLGEGREQYF
.	TRBJ2-5	TRBV4-2	few	TGTGCCAGCAGCCGAGAGGACTTTAAAGAGACCCAGTACTTC	CASSREDFKETQYF
.	TRBJ2-7	TRBV12-3/TRBV12-4	.	TGTGCCAGCAGTTTAGGGGCAGGCGATCTATACGAGCAGTACTTC	CASSLGAGDLYEQYF
TRBD1	TRBJ2-5	TRBV15	many	TGTGCCACCAGCAGAGGGGGCACAGGGGGCGCAAGGAAGACCCAGTACTTC	CATSRGGTGGARKTQYF
.	TRBJ2-5	TRBV14	many	TGTGCCAGCAGCCCGAAGAACCAAGAGACCCAGTACTTC	CASSPKNQETQYF
TRBD1	TRBJ1-1	TRBV6-5	.	TGTGCCAGCAGTTGCCAGGGACAGGGGGCGCATACTGAAGCTTTCTTT	CASSCQGQGAHTEAFF
.	TRBJ2-5	TRBV7-2	many	TGTGCCAGCAGCCGTCTCGGTGTGGGGACCCAGTACTTC	CASSRLGVGTQYF
TRBD2	TRBJ2-7	TRBV20-1	many	TGCAGTGCCCTCCGCAAGCGGGAGAACTACGAGCAGTACTTC	CSALRKRENYEQYF
TRBD1	TRBJ1-5	TRBV2	many	TGTGCCAGCAGTGGGACAGGTATTAGCAATCAGCCCCAGCATTTT	CASSGTGISNQPQHF
.	TRBJ2-2	TRBV19	few	TGTGCCAGTAGGCAGGACAGTGGCCGAGGGAACCTCAACACCGGGGAGCTGTTTTTT	CASRQDSGRGNLNTGELFF
.	TRBJ2-7	TRBV5-1	many	TGCGCCAGCAGCTTGGTCCGGACAACCAACTACGAGCAGTACTTC	CASSLVRTTNYEQYF
TRBD2	TRBJ2-5	TRBV7-9	many	TGTGCCAGCAGCTCTCTAGCGGGCCCCCAAGGGACCCAGTACTTC	CASSSLAGPQGTQYF
.	TRBJ1-2	TRBV24-1	many	TGTGCCACCAGTGATCCCACCGGGACGGGAAACTATGGCTACACCTTC	CATSDPTGTGNYGYTF
.	TRBJ2-7	TRBV4-3	many	TGCGCCAGCAGCCAAGCCCCAGGGTACGAGCAGTACTTC	CASSQAPGYEQYF
TRBD1	TRBJ1-1	TRBV28	.	TGTGCCAGCAGTTCTGGAACAGGGGGCCTGGTAGCTTTCTTT	CASSSGTGGLVAFF
TRBD1	TRBJ1-1	TRBV7-2	many	TGTGCCAGCAGCCCATTGACAGGGGGCAGGACTGAAGCTTTCTTT	CASSPLTGGRTEAFF
.	TRBJ2-2	TRBV7-9	.	TGTGCCAGCAGCCCCCCCGCGGGGCTCCACACCGGGGAGCTGTTTTTT	CASSPPAGLHTGELFF
.	TRBJ2-7	TRBV7-9	.	TGTGCAGGGGGCGGGAGTGGTTTCGAGCAGTACTTC	CAGGGSGFEQYF
.	TRBJ1-3	TRBV4-2	.	TGTGCCAGCAGCTTGAGGGACACTGGAAACACCATATATTTT	CASSLRDTGNTIYF
TRBD1	TRBJ2-7	TRBV5-5	.	TGTGCCAGCAGCCGGGACAGTAACAATGAGCAGTACTTC	CASSRDSNNEQYF
TRBD1	TRBJ1-2	TRBV7-2	many	TGTGCCAGCATCCAGACAGGGGGCGCTTCCTATGGCTACACCTTC	CASIQTGGASYGYTF
TRBD1	TRBJ1-1	TRBV3-1	.	TGTGCCAGCAGGACAGGGGACTACACTGAAGCTTTCTTT	CASRTGDYTEAFF
TRBD1	TRBJ1-4	TRBV7-9	.	TGTGCCAGCAGCAGGGGACAGTTTAATGAAAAACTGTTTTTT	CASSRGQFNEKLFF
.	TRBJ1-6	TRBV20-1	many	TGCAGTGCCATACGCGGTTCACCCCTCCACTTT	CSAIRGSPLHF
.	TRBJ2-5	TRBV11-2	many	TGTGCCAGCAGCCCGCGGCGGGTCGAGACCCAGTACTTC	CASSPRRVETQYF
.	TRBJ1-1	TRBV11-3	once	TGTGCCAGGGTAACAGAGGGAGGCACTGAAGCTTTCTTT	CARVTEGGTEAFF
.	TRBJ1-1	TRBV29-1	.	TGTAGCGACACCGAGGGCGCGGCTGAAGCTTTCTTT	CSDTEGAAEAFF
.	TRBJ2-2	TRBV20-1	few	TGCAGTGCTAGAGTGGGGGAGGACACCGGGGAGCTGTTTTTT	CSARVGEDTGELFF
TRBD1	TRBJ1-5	TRBV29-1	many	TGCAGCGTTGGGATGACAGGGGGCAATCAGCCCCAGCATTTT	CSVGMTGGNQPQHF
.	TRBJ1-6	TRBV29-1	many	TGCAGCGTTGAAGATTTTAAGGGTTCACCCCTCCACTTT	CSVEDFKGSPLHF
.	TRBJ1-3	TRBV7-6	many	TGTGCCAGCAGACCTGGACTCTCTGGAAACACCATATATTTT	CASRPGLSGNTIYF
.	TRBJ2-7	TRBV25-1	many	TGTGCCAGCAGCACCGGGCAGCTCTACGAGCAGTACTTC	CASSTGQLYEQYF
.	TRBJ2-7	TRBV9	few	TGTGCCAGCAGCTGGGCAGGCCCGGGCGGGGTGTCTGGCGAGCAGTACTTC	CASSWAGPGGVSGEQYF
.	TRBJ1-1	TRBV15	.	TGTGCCACCAGCAGAGATCGTTTCGGCTACACTGAAGCTTTCTTT	CATSRDRFGYTEAFF
TRBD2	TRBJ2-5	TRBV25-1	many	TGTGCCAGCAGTAAGGAGCGGGGGGCACCGGAGACCCAGTACTTC	CASSKERGAPETQYF
.	TRBJ2-5	TRBV29-1	many	TGCAGCGTTGAAGGGCTAGAAGAGACCCAGTACTTC	CSVEGLEETQYF
TRBD1	TRBJ2-7	TRBV6-5	many	TGTGCCAGCAGTTACGGGACAGGGAGCTCCTACGAGCAGTACTTC	CASSYGTGSSYEQYF
.	TRBJ1-1	TRBV6-6	many	TGTGCCAGCAGTTACATGGGTCCTGGGTCTGAAGCTTTCTTT	CASSYMGPGSEAFF
.	TRBJ2-6	TRBV19	few	TGTGCCAGTAGTATTGATGGCTCTGGGGCCAACGTCCTGACTTTC	CASSIDGSGANVLTF
TRBD1	TRBJ2-7	TRBV5-4	.	TGTGCCAGCAGTAGGGGTAAAGGCACAGGGGTCCCCTACGAGCAGTACTTC	CASSRGKGTGVPYEQYF
.	TRBJ1-2	TRBV19	many	TGTGCCAGTAGTATAGAAGTATCTGGCTACACCTTC	CASSIEVSGYTF
TRBD1	TRBJ2-3	TRBV7-9	.	TGTGCCAGCAGCTTATTCCGACAGGGATCTACAGATACGCAGTATTTT	CASSLFRQGSTDTQYF
.	TRBJ1-5	TRBV7-2	.	TGTGCCAGCAGCCCTTATAGCGGGAGGGCCGACGAGCATTTT	CASSPYSGRADEHF
.	TRBJ1-1	TRBV10-3	.	TGTGCCACCAACCCCCTCTCTGCCGTGGAGGACACTGAAGCTTTCTTT	CATNPLSAVEDTEAFF
.	TRBJ2-5	TRBV7-2	.	TGCGCCAGCAGCCAAGGGGCTGGGGGGATGCAGACCCAGTACTTC	CASSQGAGGMQTQYF
.	TRBJ1-2	TRBV7-2	few	TGTGCCAGCAGCTTAGAATCCCAAAGCGGCTATGGCTACACCTTC	CASSLESQSGYGYTF
.	TRBJ1-1	TRBV6-5	many	TGTGCCAGCATTACCTCGGATAGGGACACTGAAGCTTTCTTT	CASITSDRDTEAFF
.	TRBJ1-2	TRBV20-1	few	TGCAGTGCTAGAACGATCACAGTAGCTAACTATGGCTACACCTTC	CSARTITVANYGYTF
.	TRBJ1-6	TRBV7-3	many	TGTGCCAGCAGCTTAACTCGGGGTTCACCCCTCCACTTT	CASSLTRGSPLHF
.	TRBJ1-4	TRBV7-2	.	TGTGCCAGCAGCTTCCGCGCGGGGTTGGAAAAACTGTTTTTT	CASSFRAGLEKLFF
.	TRBJ2-7	TRBV5-1	few	TGCGCCAGCAAAACAGGGATCGAGCAGTACTTC	CASKTGIEQYF
.	TRBJ2-2	TRBV19	.	TGTGCCAGTACCAAAAGAGGGTCGGGGGCCGGGGAGCTGTTTTTT	CASTKRGSGAGELFF
.	TRBJ1-5	TRBV2	many	TGTGCCAGCAGTGGGGGTGTATTGCCCCAGCATTTT	CASSGGVLPQHF
.	TRBJ1-5	TRBV10-3	many	TGTGCCATCAGTGGTTCGACAGGTCAGCCCCAGCATTTT	CAISGSTGQPQHF
.	TRBJ1-6	TRBV20-1	many	TGCAGTGCTAGAGCGAACAGGGATTCACCCCTCCACTTT	CSARANRDSPLHF
.	TRBJ2-7	TRBV7-2	many	TGTGCCAGCAGAAATTGGGGGTTGGAGCAGTACTTC	CASRNWGLEQYF
.	TRBJ2-7	TRBV12-3/TRBV12-4	many	TGTGCCTCCCTAATGGGCGGCCGCTACGAGCAGTACTTC	CASLMGGRYEQYF
.	TRBJ2-7	TRBV10-2	.	TGCGCCAGCAGTGAGGACGGGATCTACTACGAGCAGTACTTC	CASSEDGIYYEQYF
.	TRBJ1-4	TRBV29-1	many	TGCAGCGTCCTATGGGGGTTCAATGAAAAACTGTTTTTT	CSVLWGFNEKLFF